The TCR beta chain under discussion was sequenced for a study of shared clonotypes between healthy human individuals (dated by TCRdb to between 2020 and 2021). With regard to the full study: A couple of women and three men aged 18 to 49 years were included in the cohort. Per donor, three plates each were used for CD4 naive and CD4 memory, two for CD8 naive, and one for CD8 memory. To estimate repertoire size and how much clonotype sharing occurs between individuals, the study deeply sequenced the blood TCR repertoires of a handful of healthy adults. To increase sequencing depth and limit assay-specific biases, TCR repertoire library preparation and sequencing were carried out by different laboratories using diverse techniques. Per donor, leukapheresis produced somewhere between about 0.9 and 9.5 billion PBMCs. The full study reports these points: Based on pairwise subsampling, the degree of clonotype sharing among donors was expected to be affected by sequencing depth. Clonotypes shared by all four sorted-subset donors showed higher generation probabilities than non-shared clonotypes. Sampling was restricted to blood, and TCR repertoires in tissues likely differ from the TCR repertoires found in blood. Rarefaction of sorted-subset datasets indicated incomplete sequencing despite the large sequencing depth. When a few donors were compared, the shared fraction of clonotypes was around 5% for naive CD4, roughly 3.4% for naive CD8, 2% to 2.5% for memory CD4, and 0.4% for memory CD8. The small number of donors limited the genetic and exposure-history diversity represented. Larger estimated clonotype richness was generally found for naive subsets than for memory subsets.

TCR CDR3 regions were amplified from genomic DNA by multiplex PCR using the deep immunoSEQ assay. Extracted genomic DNA from each cell subset was distributed evenly across all wells of several immunoSEQ 96-well plates, and each plate was treated as a replicate. For sorted subsets, 200 to 250 ng of genomic DNA, equivalent to 30,000 or so T cell genomes, went into each replicate PCR. Purified libraries were quantified with a Qubit 3.0 fluorometer, sized on a Bioanalyzer 2100, and re-quantified with the KAPA Library Quantification kit. Every immunoSEQ 96-well plate was sequenced on a dedicated single-read 150-cycle Illumina NextSeq 550 flow cell. The published analysis was carried out like this. Because only junctional sequences without quality scores were contained in the immunoSEQ output, filtering matching that applied to full-length reads could not be performed. Sequences were annotated with PyIR, a Python wrapper for IgBLAST v1.9, and V/J genes and CDR3 were assigned using IMGT germline references. Reads were filtered out if the reads had weak V/J assignments (E-value above 1e-6), no CDR3, stop codons, out-of-frame junctions, or ambiguous translated residues. V3J clonotypes were defined as sequences sharing an identical inferred V gene, J gene, and CDR3 amino acid sequence. Percentage overlap between repertoires was calculated by dividing the number of shared unique clonotypes by the size of the smaller repertoire. Richness of each repertoire was evaluated using RTK rarefaction, the Chao1 estimator, and Recon v2.1 estimates of unobserved clonotypes. For all TCRbeta clonotypes obtained by the gDNA method from a handful of donors, generation probabilities were computed with OLGA. TCRdb re-hosts the immuneACCESS table, in-frame sequences only. Its copies lack some clones; in the studies checked, an unresolved V gene accounts for under half of them, and the cause for the rest is not known. V and J calls and clone size are those listed in that table; D and trimming were worked out from the DNA. Within this sample are some 2 million clones, with 85% to 95% of them counted one time only. The top ten constitute 0.1% to 0.15% of the sample.

From the cysteine up to the phenylalanine, the CDR3 has a length of 15 residues. Left in the record is the CDR3 DNA by itself, 45 bases read in frame from the first base. V is trimmed back by 4 bases and J by 4 bases, and the junction contains 8 bases that no gene match accounts for. The germline V gene sets CDR1 to MNHEY and CDR2 to SVGAGI. Healthy HIV-negative adults with no recently reported acute infections or vaccinations were included as donors. Every donor was a Caucasian adult residing in Nashville, Tennessee, USA. CD4+ T cells were enriched by magnetic negative selection; naive cells were then positively selected on CD45RA, and the negative fraction formed the memory subset. After blood collection by leukapheresis, PBMCs were isolated using Ficoll-Histopaque density gradient centrifugation and then cryopreserved in the vapor phase of liquid nitrogen. Purity and quantity of every magnetically sorted T cell population were checked by analytical flow cytometry. From each sorted fraction, genomic DNA was isolated and quantified by UV absorbance on a Nanodrop 2000c.

Details on this clone: The antigen it recognizes is unknown. Base qualities are not provided; no much larger clone lies one nucleotide away.

The chain couples TRBV6-5 to TRBJ1-1; 8 central nucleotides agree with TRBD1. This TCR came from a man younger than 30 in good health. The sample taken for sequencing was naive CD4+ T cells sorted from blood. The intended sense of this specimen's cell subset or site label: CD45RA+ positively selected. CDR3 region: CASSLRTGTTTEAFF. The nucleotides read TGTGCCAGCAGTTTACGGACAGGGACTACCACTGAAGCTTTCTTT.